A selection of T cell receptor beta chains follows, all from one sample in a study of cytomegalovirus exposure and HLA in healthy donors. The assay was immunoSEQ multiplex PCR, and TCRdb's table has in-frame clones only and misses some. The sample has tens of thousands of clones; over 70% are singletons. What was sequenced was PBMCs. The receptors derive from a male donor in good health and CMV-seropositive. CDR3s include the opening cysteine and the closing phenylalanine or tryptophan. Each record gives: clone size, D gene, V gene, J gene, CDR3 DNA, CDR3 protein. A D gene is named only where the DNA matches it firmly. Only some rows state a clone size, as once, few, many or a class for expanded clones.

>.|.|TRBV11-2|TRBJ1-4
TGTGCCAGCAGCTTAGGTCCGGGGGGGTTCGGTAATGAAAAACTGTTTTTT
CASSLGPGGFGNEKLFF
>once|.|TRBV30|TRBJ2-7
TGTGCCTGGAGTCCAGCGGTCTACGAGCAGTACTTC
CAWSPAVYEQYF
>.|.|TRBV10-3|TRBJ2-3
TGTGCCATCAGTGCTAGAGAGACAGATACGCAGTATTTT
CAISARETDTQYF
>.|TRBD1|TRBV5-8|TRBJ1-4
TGTGCCAGCAGCTTAGGGGACAGGAGGGAAAAACTGTTTTTT
CASSLGDRREKLFF
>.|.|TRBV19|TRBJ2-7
TGTGCCAGTAGTATAGTAGGGGGCTCCTACGAGCAGTACTTC
CASSIVGGSYEQYF
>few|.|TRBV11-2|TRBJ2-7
TGTGCCAGCAGCTTAATTAAGCAGAAGGCGGCCTACGAGCAGTACTTC
CASSLIKQKAAYEQYF
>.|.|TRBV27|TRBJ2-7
TGTGCCAGCAGGGGGGGGCTGGGGGCAGGTTACGAGCAGTACTTC
CASRGGLGAGYEQYF
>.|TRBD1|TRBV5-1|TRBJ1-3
TGCGCCAGCAGCCCAGGTCATGGACAGGTCGGAGGAAACACCATATATTTT
CASSPGHGQVGGNTIYF
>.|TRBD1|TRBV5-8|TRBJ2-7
TGTGCCAGCAGCCCCGTGACAGGGGCCTACGAGCAGTACTTC
CASSPVTGAYEQYF
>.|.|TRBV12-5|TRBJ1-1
TGTGCTAGTGGTTTGTCGGGAAATGGAACGAACACTGAAGCTTTCTTT
CASGLSGNGTNTEAFF
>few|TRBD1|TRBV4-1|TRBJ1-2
TGCGCCAGCAGCCAAGATATGTTGGACAGGGTTTTTGGCTACACCTTC
CASSQDMLDRVFGYTF
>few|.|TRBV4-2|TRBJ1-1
TGTGCCAGCAGCTCCCTGAATAGGGGAGGCACTGAAGCTTTCTTT
CASSSLNRGGTEAFF
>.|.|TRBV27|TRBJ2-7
TGTGCCAGCAGTCCGCGGGTCTCGCGTCCCTACGAGCAGTACTTC
CASSPRVSRPYEQYF
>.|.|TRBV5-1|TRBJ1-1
TGCGCCAGCCAGGGTGACACTGAAGCTTTCTTT
CASQGDTEAFF
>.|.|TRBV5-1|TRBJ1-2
TGCGCCAGCAACTCAGGGTCCCCCCCGGGCTATGGCTACACCTTC
CASNSGSPPGYGYTF
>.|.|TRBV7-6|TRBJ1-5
TGTGCCAGCAGCTTAGGGGGAGACAATCAGCCCCAGCATTTT
CASSLGGDNQPQHF
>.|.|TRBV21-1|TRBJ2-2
TGTGCCAGCATCAAGAAACTAGGGACAGGGAATACCGGGGAGCTGTTTTTT
CASIKKLGTGNTGELFF
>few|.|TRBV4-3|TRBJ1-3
TGCGCCAGCAGCCAAGGGGCGGGGGGGAGCTCTGGAAACACCATATATTTT
CASSQGAGGSSGNTIYF
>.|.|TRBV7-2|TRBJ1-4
TGTGCCAGCAGCTTCCAGTTCTCAAACGAAAAACTGTTTTTT
CASSFQFSNEKLFF
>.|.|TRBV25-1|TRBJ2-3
TGTGCCAGCAGCGCCTCTTGGGGCGTTGATACGCAGTATTTT
CASSASWGVDTQYF
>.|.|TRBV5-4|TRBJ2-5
TGTGCCAGCAGCCAGTCAGGAGAGACCCAGTACTTC
CASSQSGETQYF